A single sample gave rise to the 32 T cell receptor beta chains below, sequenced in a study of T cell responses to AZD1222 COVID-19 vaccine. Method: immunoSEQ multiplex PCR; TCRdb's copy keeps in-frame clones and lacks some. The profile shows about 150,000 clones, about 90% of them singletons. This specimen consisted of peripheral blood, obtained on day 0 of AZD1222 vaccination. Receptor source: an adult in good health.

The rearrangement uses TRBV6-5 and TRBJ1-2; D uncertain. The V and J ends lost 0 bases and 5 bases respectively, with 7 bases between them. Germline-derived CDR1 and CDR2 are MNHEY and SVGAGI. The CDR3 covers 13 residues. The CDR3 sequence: CASSYSEGYGYTF. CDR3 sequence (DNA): TGTGCCAGCAGTTACTCCGAGGGATATGGCTACACCTTC.

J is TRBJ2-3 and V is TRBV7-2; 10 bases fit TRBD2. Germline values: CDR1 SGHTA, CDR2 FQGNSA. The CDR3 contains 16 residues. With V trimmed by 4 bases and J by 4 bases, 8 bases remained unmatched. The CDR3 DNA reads TGTGCCAGCAGCTCGCAGGGAGCGGGGGGGCCAGATACGCAGTATTTT. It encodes CASSSQGAGGPDTQYF.

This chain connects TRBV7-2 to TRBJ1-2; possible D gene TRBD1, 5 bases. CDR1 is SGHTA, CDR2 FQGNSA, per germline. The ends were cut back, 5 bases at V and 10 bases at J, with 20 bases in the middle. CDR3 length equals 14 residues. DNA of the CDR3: TGTGCCAGCAGCCGTGGGACCGGAGGAGGGGCCTACACCTTC. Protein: CASSRGTGGGAYTF.

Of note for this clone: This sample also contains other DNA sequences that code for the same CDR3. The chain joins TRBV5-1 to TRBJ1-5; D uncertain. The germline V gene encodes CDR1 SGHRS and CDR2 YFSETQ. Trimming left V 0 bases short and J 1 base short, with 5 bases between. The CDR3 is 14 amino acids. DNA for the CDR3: TGCGCCAGCAGCTTGGACGGGAGCAATCAGCCCCAGCATTTT. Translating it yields CASSLDGSNQPQHF.

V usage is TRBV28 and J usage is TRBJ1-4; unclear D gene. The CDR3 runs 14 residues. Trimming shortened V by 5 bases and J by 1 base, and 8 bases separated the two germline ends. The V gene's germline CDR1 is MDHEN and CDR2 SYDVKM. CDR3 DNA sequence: TGTGCCAGCAGTACGTATCTAACTAATGAAAAACTGTTTTTT. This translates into CASSTYLTNEKLFF.

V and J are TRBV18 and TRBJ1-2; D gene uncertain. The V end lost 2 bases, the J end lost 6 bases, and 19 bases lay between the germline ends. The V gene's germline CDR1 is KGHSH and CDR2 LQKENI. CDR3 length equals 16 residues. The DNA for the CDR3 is TGTGCCAGCTCACCAAGAGAAAGGGTCGACGGTCATGGCTACACCTTC. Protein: CASSPRERVDGHGYTF.

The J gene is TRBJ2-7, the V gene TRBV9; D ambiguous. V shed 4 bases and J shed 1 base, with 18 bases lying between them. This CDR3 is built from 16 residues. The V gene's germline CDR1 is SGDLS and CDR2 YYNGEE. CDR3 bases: TGTGCCAGCAGCCCAACTCATCGACCGATATCCTACGAGCAGTACTTC. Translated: CASSPTHRPISYEQYF.

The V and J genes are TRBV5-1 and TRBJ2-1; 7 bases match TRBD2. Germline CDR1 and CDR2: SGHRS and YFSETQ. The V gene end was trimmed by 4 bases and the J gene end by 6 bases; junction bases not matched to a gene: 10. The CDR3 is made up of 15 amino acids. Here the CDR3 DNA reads TGCGCCAGCAGCCTAGATCCGGGACTATCCAATGAGCAGTTCTTC. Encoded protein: CASSLDPGLSNEQFF.

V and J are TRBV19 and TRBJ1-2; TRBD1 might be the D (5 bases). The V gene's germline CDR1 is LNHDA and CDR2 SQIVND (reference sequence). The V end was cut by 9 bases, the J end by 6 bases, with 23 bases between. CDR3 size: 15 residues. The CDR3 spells CARNSGGAGEHGYTF. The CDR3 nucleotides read TGTGCCAGGAACTCCGGAGGGGCAGGAGAGCATGGCTACACCTTC.

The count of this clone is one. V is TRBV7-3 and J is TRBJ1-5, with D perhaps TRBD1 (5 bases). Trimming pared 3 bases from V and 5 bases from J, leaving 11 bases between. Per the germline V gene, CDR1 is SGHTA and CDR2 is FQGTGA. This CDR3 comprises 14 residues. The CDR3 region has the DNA TGTGCCAGCAGCTTCCCCGGACAAGATCAGCCCCAGCATTTT. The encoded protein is CASSFPGQDQPQHF.

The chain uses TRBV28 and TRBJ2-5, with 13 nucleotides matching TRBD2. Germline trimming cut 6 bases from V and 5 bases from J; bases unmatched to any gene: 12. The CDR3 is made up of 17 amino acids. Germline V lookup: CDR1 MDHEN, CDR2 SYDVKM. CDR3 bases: TGTGCCAGCAGCCTGGGACTAGCGGGAAAAAAGGGGGAGACCCAGTACTTC. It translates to CASSLGLAGKKGETQYF.

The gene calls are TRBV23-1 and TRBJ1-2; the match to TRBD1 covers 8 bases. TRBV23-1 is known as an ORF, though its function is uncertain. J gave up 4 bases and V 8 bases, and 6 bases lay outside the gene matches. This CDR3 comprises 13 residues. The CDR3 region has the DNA TGCGCCAGCTCCCGGACAGGGTGCTATGGCTACACCTTC. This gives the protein CASSRTGCYGYTF.

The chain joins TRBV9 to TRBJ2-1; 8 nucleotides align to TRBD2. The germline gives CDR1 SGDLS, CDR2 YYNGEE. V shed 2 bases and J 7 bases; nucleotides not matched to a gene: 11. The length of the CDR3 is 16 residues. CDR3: CASSVGPGGPRNEQFF. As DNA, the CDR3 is TGTGCCAGCAGCGTGGGACCGGGGGGGCCGAGGAATGAGCAGTTCTTC.

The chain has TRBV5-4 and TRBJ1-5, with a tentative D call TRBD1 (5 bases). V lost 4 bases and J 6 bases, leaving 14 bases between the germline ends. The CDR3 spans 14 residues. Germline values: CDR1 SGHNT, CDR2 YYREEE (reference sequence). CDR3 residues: CASSVGGARQPQHF. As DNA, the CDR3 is TGTGCCAGCAGCGTTGGCGGGGCGCGTCAGCCCCAGCATTTT.

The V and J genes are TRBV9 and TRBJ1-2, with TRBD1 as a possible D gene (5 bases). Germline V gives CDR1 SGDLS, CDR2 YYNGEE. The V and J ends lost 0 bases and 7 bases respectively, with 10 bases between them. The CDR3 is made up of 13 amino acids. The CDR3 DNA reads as TGTGCCAGCAGCGTAGAGACAGTCGGTGGCTACACCTTC. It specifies CASSVETVGGYTF.

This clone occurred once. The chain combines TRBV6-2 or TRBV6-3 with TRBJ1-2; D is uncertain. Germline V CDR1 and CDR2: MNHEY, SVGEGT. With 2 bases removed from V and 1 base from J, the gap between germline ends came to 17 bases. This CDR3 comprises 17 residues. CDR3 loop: CASSYGQADAFNYGYTF. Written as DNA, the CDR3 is TGTGCCAGCAGTTACGGGCAGGCCGACGCCTTTAACTATGGCTACACCTTC.

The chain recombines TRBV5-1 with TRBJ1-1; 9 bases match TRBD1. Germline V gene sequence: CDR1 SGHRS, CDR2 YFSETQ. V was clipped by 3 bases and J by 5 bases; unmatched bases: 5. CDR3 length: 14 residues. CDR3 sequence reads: CASSSQGARTEAFF. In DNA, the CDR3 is TGCGCCAGCAGCTCACAGGGGGCTCGGACTGAAGCTTTCTTT. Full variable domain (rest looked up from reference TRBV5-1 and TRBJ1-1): KAGVTQTPRYLIKTRGQQVTLSCSPISGHRSVSWYQQTPGQGLQFLFEYFSETQRNKGNFPGRFSGRQFSNSRSEMNVSTLELGDSALYLCASSSQGARTEAFFGQGTRLTVV.

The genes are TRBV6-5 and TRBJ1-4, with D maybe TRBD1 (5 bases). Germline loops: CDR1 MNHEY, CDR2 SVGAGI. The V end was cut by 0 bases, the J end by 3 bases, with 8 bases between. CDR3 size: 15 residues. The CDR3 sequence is CASSYSRQPNEKLFF. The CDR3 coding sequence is TGTGCCAGCAGTTACTCCCGACAGCCTAATGAAAAACTGTTTTTT.

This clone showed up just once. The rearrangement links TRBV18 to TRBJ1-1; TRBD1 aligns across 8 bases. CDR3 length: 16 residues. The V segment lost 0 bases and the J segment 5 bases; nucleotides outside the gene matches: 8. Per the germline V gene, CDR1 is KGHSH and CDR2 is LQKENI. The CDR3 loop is CASSPPSGTGKTEAFF. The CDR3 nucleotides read TGTGCCAGCTCACCACCTTCCGGGACAGGAAAAACTGAAGCTTTCTTT.

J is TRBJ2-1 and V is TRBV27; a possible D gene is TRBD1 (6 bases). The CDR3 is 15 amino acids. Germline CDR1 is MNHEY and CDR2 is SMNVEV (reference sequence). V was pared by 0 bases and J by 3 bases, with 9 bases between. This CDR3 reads CASSLSTGNYNEQFF. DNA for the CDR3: TGTGCCAGCAGTTTATCCACAGGGAACTACAATGAGCAGTTCTTC.

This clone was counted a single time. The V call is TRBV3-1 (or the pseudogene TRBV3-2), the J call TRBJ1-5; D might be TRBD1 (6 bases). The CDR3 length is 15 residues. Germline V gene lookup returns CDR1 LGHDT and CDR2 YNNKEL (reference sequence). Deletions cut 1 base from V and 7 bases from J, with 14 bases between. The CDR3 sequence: CASSQGTGIGQPQHF. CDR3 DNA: TGTGCCAGCAGCCAAGGCACAGGGATCGGGCAGCCCCAGCATTTT.

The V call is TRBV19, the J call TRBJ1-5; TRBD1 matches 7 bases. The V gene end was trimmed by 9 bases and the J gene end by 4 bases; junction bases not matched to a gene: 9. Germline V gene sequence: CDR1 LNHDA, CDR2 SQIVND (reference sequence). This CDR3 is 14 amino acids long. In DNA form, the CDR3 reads TGTGCCAGCCTACCGGGACAGCTTAATCAGCCCCAGCATTTT. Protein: CASLPGQLNQPQHF.

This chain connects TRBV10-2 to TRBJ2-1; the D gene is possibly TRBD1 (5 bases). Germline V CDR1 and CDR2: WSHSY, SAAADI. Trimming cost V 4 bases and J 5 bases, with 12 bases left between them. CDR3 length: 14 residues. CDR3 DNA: TGCGCCAGCAGTGCGTTAGTAGGGGACAATGAGCAGTTCTTC. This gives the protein CASSALVGDNEQFF.

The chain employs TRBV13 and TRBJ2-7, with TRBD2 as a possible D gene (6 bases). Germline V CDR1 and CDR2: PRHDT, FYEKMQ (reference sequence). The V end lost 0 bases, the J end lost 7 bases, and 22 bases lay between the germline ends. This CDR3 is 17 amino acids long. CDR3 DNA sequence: TGTGCCAGCAGCTTAGGGCCCTCGGGAGACCTTTACCGAGAGCAGTACTTC. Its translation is CASSLGPSGDLYREQYF.

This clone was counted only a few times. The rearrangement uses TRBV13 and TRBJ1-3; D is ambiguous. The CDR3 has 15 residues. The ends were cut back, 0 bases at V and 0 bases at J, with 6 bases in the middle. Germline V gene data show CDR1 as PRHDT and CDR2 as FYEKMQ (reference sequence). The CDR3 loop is CASSLGTRSGNTIYF. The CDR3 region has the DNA TGTGCCAGCAGCTTAGGCACACGCTCTGGAAACACCATATATTTT.

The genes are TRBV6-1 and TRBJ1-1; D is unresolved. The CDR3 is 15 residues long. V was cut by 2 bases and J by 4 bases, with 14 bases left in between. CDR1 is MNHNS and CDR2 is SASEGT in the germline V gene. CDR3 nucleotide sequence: TGTGCCAGCAGTGAATATCTGGGAGTTTTCACTGAAGCTTTCTTT. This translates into CASSEYLGVFTEAFF.

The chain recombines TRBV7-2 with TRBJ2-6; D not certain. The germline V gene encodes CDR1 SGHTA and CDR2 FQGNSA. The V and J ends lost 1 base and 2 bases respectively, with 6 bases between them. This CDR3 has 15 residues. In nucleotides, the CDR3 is TGTGCCAGCAGCTTAGAGGGAACTGGGGCCAACGTCCTGACTTTC. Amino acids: CASSLEGTGANVLTF. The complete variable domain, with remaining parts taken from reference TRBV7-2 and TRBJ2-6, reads GAGVSQSPSNKVTEKGKDVELRCDPISGHTALYWYRQSLGQGLEFLIYFQGNSAPDKSGLPSDRFSAERTGGSVSTLTIQRTQQEDSAVYLCASSLEGTGANVLTFGAGSRLTVL.

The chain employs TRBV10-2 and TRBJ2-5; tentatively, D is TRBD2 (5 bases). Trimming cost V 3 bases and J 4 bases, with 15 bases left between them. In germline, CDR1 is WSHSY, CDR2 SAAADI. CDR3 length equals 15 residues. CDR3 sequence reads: CASSEYGPGGETQYF. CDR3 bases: TGCGCCAGCAGTGAATATGGTCCTGGAGGAGAGACCCAGTACTTC.

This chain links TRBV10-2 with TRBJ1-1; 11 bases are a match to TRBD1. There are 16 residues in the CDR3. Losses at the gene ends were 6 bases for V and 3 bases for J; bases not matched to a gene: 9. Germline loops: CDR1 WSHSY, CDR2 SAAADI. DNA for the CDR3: TGCGCCAGCAGCCTATTTCCGGGACAGGGGGACACTGAAGCTTTCTTT. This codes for CASSLFPGQGDTEAFF.

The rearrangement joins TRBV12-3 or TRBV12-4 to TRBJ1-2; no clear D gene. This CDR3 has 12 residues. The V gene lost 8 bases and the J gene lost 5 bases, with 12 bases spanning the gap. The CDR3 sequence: CASLAGGYGYTF. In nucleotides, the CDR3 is TGTGCCAGCTTAGCAGGAGGGTATGGCTACACCTTC.

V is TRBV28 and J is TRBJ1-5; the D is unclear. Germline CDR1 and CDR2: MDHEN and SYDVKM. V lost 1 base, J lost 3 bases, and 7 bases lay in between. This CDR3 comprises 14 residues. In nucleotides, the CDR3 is TGTGCCAGCAGTTTATTGGATTACAATCAGCCCCAGCATTTT. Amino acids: CASSLLDYNQPQHF.

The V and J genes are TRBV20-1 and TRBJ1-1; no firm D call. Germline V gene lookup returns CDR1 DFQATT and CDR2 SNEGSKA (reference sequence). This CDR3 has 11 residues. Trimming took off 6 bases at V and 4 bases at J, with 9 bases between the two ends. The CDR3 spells CSAAWGTEAFF. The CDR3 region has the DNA TGCAGTGCCGCGTGGGGCACTGAAGCTTTCTTT.